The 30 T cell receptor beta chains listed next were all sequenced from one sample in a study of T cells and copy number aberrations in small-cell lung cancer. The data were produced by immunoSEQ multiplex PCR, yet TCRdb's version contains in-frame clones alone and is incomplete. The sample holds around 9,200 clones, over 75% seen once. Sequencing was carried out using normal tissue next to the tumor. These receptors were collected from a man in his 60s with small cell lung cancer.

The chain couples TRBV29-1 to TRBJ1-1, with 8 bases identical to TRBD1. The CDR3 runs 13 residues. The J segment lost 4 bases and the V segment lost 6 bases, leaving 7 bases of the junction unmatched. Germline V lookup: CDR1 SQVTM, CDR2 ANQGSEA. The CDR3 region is CSVTRGLGTEAFF. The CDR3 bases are TGCAGCGTAACCAGGGGGCTTGGCACTGAAGCTTTCTTT.

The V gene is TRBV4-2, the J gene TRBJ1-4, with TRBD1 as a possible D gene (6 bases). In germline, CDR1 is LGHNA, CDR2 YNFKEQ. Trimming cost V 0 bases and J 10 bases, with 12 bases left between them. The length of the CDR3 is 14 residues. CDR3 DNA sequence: TGTGCCAGCAGCCAAGATGCGGGGGGCGGAAAACTGTTTTTT. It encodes CASSQDAGGGKLFF.

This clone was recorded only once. CDR3 sequence: CAWSAGTDISYEQYF. CDR3 nucleotide sequence: TGTGCCTGGAGCGCTGGGACGGACATCTCCTACGAGCAGTACTTC. This chain links TRBV30 with TRBJ2-7; perhaps D is TRBD1 or TRBD2 (5 bases each). V lost 3 bases, J lost 0 bases, and 15 bases lay in between. The CDR3 has 15 amino acids. The germline V gene encodes CDR1 GTSNPN and CDR2 SVGIG (reference sequence).

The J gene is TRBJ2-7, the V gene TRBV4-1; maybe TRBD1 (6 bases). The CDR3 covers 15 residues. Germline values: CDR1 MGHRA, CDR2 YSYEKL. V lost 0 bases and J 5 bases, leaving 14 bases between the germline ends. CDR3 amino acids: CASSQDQGIGNEQYF. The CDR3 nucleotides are TGCGCCAGCAGCCAAGATCAGGGGATCGGGAACGAGCAGTACTTC.

In DNA form, the CDR3 reads TGTGCCAGCAATGACGCCGGAAGAGCGGGGAATGAAAAACTGTTTTTT. Translation: CASNDAGRAGNEKLFF. The V call is TRBV6-1, the J call TRBJ1-4; D not certain. CDR3 length: 16 amino acids. Germline CDR1 and CDR2: MNHNS and SASEGT. V was pared by 7 bases and J by 5 bases, with 20 bases between.

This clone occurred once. The CDR3 spells CASSEVAGASETQYF. CDR3 bases: TGTGCCAGCAGTGAAGTAGCGGGAGCTTCGGAGACCCAGTACTTC. The V and J genes are TRBV6-1 and TRBJ2-5; TRBD2 matches at 9 bases. This CDR3 has 15 residues. The V segment lost 1 base and the J segment 5 bases; nucleotides outside the gene matches: 5. CDR1 and CDR2 from the germline V gene are MNHNS and SASEGT.

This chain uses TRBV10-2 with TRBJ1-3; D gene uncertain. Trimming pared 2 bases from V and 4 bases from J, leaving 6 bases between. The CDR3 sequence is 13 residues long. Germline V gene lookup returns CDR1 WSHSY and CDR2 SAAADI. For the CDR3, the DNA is TGCGCCAGCAGTGAGGAACCCGGAAACACCATATATTTT. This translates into CASSEEPGNTIYF.

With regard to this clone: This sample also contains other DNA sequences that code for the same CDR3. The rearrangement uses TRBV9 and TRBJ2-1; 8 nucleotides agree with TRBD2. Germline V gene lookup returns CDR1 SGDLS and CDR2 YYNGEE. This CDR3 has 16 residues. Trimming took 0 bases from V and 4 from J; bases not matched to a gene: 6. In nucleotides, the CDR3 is TGTGCCAGCAGCGTAGCCGCGGGAGGAGGGTACAATGAGCAGTTCTTC. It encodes CASSVAAGGGYNEQFF.

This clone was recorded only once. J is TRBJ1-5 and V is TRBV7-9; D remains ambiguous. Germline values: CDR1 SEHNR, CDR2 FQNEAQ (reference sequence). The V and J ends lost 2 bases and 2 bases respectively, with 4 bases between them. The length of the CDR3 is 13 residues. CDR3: CASSLQGNQPQHF. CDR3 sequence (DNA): TGTGCCAGCAGCTTACAGGGCAATCAGCCCCAGCATTTT.

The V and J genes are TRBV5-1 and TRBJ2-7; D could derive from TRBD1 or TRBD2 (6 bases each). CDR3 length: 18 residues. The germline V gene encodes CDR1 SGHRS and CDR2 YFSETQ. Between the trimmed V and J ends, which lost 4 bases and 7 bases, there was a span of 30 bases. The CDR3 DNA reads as TGCGCCAGCAGCCCCTGGAGTATCGTCGGGGGCGTCTCGGGAGAGCAGTACTTC. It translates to CASSPWSIVGGVSGEQYF.

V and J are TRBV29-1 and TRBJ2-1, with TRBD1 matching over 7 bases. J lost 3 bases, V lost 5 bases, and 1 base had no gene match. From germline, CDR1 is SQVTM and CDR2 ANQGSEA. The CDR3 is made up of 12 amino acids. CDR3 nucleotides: TGCAGCGTTCGGGACAGCTACAATGAGCAGTTCTTC. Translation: CSVRDSYNEQFF.

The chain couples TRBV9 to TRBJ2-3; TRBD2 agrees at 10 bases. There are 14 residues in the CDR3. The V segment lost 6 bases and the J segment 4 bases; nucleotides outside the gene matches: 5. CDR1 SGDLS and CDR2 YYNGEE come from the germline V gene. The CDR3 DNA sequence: TGTGCCAGCAACCTAGCGGGAGTATCAGATACGCAGTATTTT. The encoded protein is CASNLAGVSDTQYF. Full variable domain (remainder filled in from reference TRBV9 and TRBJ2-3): DSGVTQTPKHLITATGQRVTLRCSPRSGDLSVYWYQQSLDQGLQFLIQYYNGEERAKGNILERFSAQQFPDLHSELNLSSLELGDSALYFCASNLAGVSDTQYFGPGTRLTVL.

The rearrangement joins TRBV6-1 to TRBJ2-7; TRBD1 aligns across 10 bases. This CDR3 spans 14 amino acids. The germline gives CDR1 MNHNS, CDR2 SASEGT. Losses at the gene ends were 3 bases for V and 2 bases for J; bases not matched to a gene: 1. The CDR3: CASSEGTGAYEQYF. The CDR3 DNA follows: TGTGCCAGCAGTGAGGGGACAGGGGCCTACGAGCAGTACTTC.

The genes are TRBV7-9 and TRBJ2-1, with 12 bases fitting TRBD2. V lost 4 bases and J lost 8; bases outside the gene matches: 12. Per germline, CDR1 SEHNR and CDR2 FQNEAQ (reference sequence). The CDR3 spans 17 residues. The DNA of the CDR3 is TGTGCCAGCAGCTATACCGGGACTAGCGGGTTTACCCATGAGCAGTTCTTC. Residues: CASSYTGTSGFTHEQFF. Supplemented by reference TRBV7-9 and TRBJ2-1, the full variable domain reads DTGVSQNPRHKITKRGQNVTFRCDPISEHNRLYWYRQTLGQGPEFLTYFQNEAQLEKSRLLSDRFSAERPKGSFSTLEIQRTEQGDSAMYLCASSYTGTSGFTHEQFFGPGTRLTVL.

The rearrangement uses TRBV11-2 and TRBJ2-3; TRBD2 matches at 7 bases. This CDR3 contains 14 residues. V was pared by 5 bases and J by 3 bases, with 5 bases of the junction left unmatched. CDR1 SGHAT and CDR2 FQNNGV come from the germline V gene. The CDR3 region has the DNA TGTGCCAGCAGCCTCGGGAGGAGTACAGATACGCAGTATTTT. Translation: CASSLGRSTDTQYF.

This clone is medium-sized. Here the CDR3 DNA reads TGCACCAGCAGCCAGGGGTTGAAACAAGAGACCCAGTACTTC. Its protein product is CTSSQGLKQETQYF. This chain uses TRBV1 with TRBJ2-5. TRBV1 is a pseudogene segment. This CDR3 spans 14 amino acids.

CDR3 protein: CASSSLAGAVDEQFF. CDR3 nucleotides: TGCGCCAGCAGCTCACTAGCTGGGGCCGTGGATGAGCAGTTCTTC. The chain is built from TRBV5-1 and TRBJ2-1; D perhaps matches TRBD2 (6 bases). Germline V CDR1 and CDR2: SGHRS, YFSETQ. Between the trimmed V and J ends, which lost 3 bases and 8 bases, there was a span of 18 bases. This CDR3 is built from 15 residues.

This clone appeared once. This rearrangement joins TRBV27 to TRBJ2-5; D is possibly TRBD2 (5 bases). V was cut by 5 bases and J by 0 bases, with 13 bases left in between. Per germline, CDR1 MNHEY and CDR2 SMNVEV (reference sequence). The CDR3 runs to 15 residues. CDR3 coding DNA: TGTGCCAGCAGTCTGACTACCGGGTACCAAGAGACCCAGTACTTC. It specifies CASSLTTGYQETQYF.

CDR3 residues: CAWSPGSGRASEQYF. In DNA, the CDR3 is TGTGCCTGGAGTCCGGGGAGCGGGAGGGCCTCCGAGCAGTACTTC. J is TRBJ2-7 and V is TRBV30, with 10 bases lining up with TRBD2. The CDR3 is 15 residues long. V dropped 2 bases and J dropped 6; count of bases not matched to a gene: 10. Germline CDR1 reads GTSNPN; CDR2 reads SVGIG (reference sequence).

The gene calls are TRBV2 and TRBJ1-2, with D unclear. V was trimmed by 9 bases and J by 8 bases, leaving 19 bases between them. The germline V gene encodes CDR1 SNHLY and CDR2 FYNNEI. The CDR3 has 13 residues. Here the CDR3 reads CARKEDGSKGYTF. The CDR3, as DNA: TGTGCCAGAAAGGAGGACGGCAGTAAAGGCTACACCTTC.

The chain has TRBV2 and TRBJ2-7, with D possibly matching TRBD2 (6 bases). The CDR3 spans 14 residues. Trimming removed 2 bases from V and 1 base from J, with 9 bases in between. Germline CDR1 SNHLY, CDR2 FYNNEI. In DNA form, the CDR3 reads TGTGCCAGCAGTGAAAACGGGGGTTCCTACGAGCAGTACTTC. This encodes CASSENGGSYEQYF.

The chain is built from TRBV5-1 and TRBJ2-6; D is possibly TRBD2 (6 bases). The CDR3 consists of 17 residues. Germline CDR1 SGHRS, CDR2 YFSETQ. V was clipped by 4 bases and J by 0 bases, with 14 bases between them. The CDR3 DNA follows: TGCGCCAGCAGCCCCGGGTCTAGCGCCTCTGGGGCCAACGTCCTGACTTTC. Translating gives CASSPGSSASGANVLTF.

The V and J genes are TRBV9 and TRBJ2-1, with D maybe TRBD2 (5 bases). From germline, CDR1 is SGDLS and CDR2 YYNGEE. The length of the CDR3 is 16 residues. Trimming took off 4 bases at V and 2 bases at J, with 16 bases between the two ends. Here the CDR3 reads CASSPPGTTPYNEQFF. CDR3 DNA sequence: TGTGCCAGCAGCCCGCCGGGAACGACGCCCTACAATGAGCAGTTCTTC.

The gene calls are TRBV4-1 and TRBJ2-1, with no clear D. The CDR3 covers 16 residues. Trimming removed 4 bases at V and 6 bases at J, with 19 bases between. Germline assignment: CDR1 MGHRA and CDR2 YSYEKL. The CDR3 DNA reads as TGCGCCAGCAGCCCACCCGGCTTGTCCCCAGGCAATGAGCAGTTCTTC. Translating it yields CASSPPGLSPGNEQFF.

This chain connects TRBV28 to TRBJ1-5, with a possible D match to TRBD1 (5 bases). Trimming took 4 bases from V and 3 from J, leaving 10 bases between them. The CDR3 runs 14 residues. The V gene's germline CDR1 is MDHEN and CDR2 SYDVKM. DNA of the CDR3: TGTGCCAGCAGTTCCCAGGGTACCAATCAGCCCCAGCATTTT. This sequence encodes CASSSQGTNQPQHF.

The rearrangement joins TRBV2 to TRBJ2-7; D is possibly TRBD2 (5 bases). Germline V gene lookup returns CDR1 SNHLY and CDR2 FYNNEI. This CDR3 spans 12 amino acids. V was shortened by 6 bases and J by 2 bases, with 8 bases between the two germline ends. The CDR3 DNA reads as TGTGCCAGCAGCATGACTACCTACGAGCAGTACTTC. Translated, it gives CASSMTTYEQYF.

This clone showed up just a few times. CDR3 amino acids: CASGQGISGANVLTF. The CDR3 DNA is TGTGCCAGCGGGCAAGGAATCTCTGGGGCCAACGTCCTGACTTTC. This sequence joins TRBV6-1 and TRBJ2-6; D is uncertain. The CDR3 is made up of 15 amino acids. With 8 bases removed from V and 0 bases from J, the gap between germline ends came to 11 bases. Germline CDR1 reads MNHNS; CDR2 reads SASEGT.

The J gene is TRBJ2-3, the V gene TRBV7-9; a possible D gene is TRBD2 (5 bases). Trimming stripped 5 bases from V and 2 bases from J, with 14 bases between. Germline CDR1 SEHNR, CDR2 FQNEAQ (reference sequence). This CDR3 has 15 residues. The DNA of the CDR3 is TGTGCCAGCAGCCTTACGGGGAGCTACACAGATACGCAGTATTTT. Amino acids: CASSLTGSYTDTQYF.

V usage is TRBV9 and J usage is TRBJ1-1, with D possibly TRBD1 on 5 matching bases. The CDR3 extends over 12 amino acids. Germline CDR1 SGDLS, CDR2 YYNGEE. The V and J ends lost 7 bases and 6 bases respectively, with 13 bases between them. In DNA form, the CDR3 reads TGTGCCAGCGGCAGGGAGGGGCCTGAAGCTTTCTTT. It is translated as CASGREGPEAFF.

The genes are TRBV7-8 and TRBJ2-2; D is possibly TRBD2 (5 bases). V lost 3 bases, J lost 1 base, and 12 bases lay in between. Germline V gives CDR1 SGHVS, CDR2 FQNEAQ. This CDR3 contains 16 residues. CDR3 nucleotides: TGTGCCAGCAGCTTTCGTCGGGAAGTGAACACCGGGGAGCTGTTTTTT. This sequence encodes CASSFRREVNTGELFF. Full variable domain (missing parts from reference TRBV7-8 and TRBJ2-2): GAGVSQSPRYKVAKRGQDVALRCDPISGHVSLFWYQQALGQGPEFLTYFQNEAQLDKSGLPSDRFFAERPEGSVSTLKIQRTQQEDSAVYLCASSFRREVNTGELFFGEGSRLTVL.